This T cell receptor beta chain is from a study of T cell responses to AZD1222 COVID-19 vaccine. On the study more broadly: Combined were second doses at about 4 or about 12 weeks. Study-level results: The donors showed a predominance of white British ancestry and of females, with possible underestimation of clonal diversity.

V dropped 3 bases and J dropped 2 bases, with 20 bases sitting between them. The length of the CDR3 is 18 residues. Germline V gives CDR1 LNHDA, CDR2 SQIVND (reference sequence). This clone has a handful of counts. Antigen unknown. The table came from immunoSEQ multiplex PCR; TCRdb's copy has only in-frame clones and leaves some out. Of about 120,000 clones listed, roughly 87% are singletons. Sequencing was performed on peripheral blood, taken on day 0 of AZD1222 vaccination. V and J are TRBV19 and TRBJ2-1, with D maybe TRBD1 (5 bases). The receptor was derived from an adult in good health. This CDR3 is CASSMQGVIHYTYNEQFF. The CDR3 nucleotides are TGTGCCAGTAGTATGCAAGGGGTCATACATTATACCTACAATGAGCAGTTCTTC.